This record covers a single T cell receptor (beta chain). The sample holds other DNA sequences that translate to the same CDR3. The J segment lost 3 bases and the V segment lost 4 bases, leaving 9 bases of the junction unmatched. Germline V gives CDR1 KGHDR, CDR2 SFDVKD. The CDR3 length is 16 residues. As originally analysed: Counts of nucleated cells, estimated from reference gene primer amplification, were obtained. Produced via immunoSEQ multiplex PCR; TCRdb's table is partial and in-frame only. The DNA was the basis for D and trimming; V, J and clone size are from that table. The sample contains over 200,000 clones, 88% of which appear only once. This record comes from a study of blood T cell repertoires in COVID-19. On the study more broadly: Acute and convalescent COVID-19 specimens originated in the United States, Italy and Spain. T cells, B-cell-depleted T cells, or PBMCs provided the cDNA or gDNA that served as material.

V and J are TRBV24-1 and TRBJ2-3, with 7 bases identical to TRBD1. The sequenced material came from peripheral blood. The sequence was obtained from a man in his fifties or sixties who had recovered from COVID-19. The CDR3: CATSDRDRVGTDTQYF. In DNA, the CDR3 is TGTGCCACCAGTGACCGCGACAGGGTAGGGACAGATACGCAGTATTTT.